This passage covers 30 T cell receptor beta chains from one sample sequenced in a study of blood T cell repertoires in COVID-19. Data came from immunoSEQ multiplex PCR; TCRdb stores just in-frame clones and leaves some out. The sample has about 160,000 clones; approximately 82% are singletons. Sequences were obtained from peripheral blood. The receptors here all came from a woman aged 35 to 49 with COVID-19, enrolled during active disease.

The genes are TRBV28 and TRBJ1-1; D is unresolved. V lost 1 base and J 1 base, leaving 7 bases between the germline ends. This CDR3 is built from 14 residues. In germline, CDR1 is MDHEN, CDR2 SYDVKM. CDR3 protein: CASSLSGPNTEAFF. The DNA for the CDR3 is TGTGCCAGCAGTTTATCAGGCCCGAACACTGAAGCTTTCTTT.

The V call is TRBV4-1, the J call TRBJ2-1; 13 bases match TRBD2. Germline trimming cut 1 base from V and 4 bases from J; bases unmatched to any gene: 7. Germline loops: CDR1 MGHRA, CDR2 YSYEKL. This CDR3 region has 18 residues. The CDR3 spells CASSQGLAGGHIYNEQFF. CDR3 coding DNA: TGCGCCAGCAGCCAAGGACTAGCGGGGGGCCATATATACAATGAGCAGTTCTTC.

The J gene is TRBJ1-1, the V gene TRBV7-8; 10 nucleotides line up with TRBD1. Germline V gives CDR1 SGHVS, CDR2 FQNEAQ. The length of the CDR3 is 15 residues. V was pared by 5 bases and J by 4 bases, with 7 bases of the junction left unmatched. The CDR3 sequence: CASSPSWTGGTEAFF. For the CDR3, the DNA is TGTGCCAGCAGCCCGTCGTGGACAGGGGGCACTGAAGCTTTCTTT.

This chain uses TRBV2 with TRBJ1-1; no reliable D call. V was shortened by 7 bases and J by 3 bases, with 18 bases between the two germline ends. CDR3 length: 15 residues. Germline loops: CDR1 SNHLY, CDR2 FYNNEI. CDR3 in amino acids: CASTLGSIRDTEAFF. CDR3 sequence (DNA): TGTGCCAGCACCCTAGGGAGTATTCGGGACACTGAAGCTTTCTTT.

J is TRBJ2-5 and V is TRBV4-1; D uncertain. The CDR3 is 12 amino acids. From germline, CDR1 is MGHRA and CDR2 YSYEKL. Deletions cut 3 bases from V and 1 base from J, with 3 bases between. CDR3 DNA sequence: TGCGCCAGCAGCCACCTCCAAGAGACCCAGTACTTC. It codes for CASSHLQETQYF.

This chain links TRBV12-1 with TRBJ2-3; TRBD1, as called in the table, went unchecked against the DNA. TRBV12-1 is a pseudogene locus. The CDR3 contains 23 residues. CDR3 loop: CASSRGGTAVTGVSGLSTDTQYF. CDR3 nucleotide sequence: TGTGCCAGCAGCCGAGGCGGTACCGCTGTAACAGGGGTATCTGGCCTTTCCACAGATACGCAGTATTTT.

This clone was found once. The rearrangement joins TRBV4-1 to TRBJ2-7; TRBD2 matches 12 bases. Losses at the gene ends were 2 bases for V and 4 bases for J; bases not matched to a gene: 9. In germline, CDR1 is MGHRA, CDR2 YSYEKL. CDR3 length: 17 residues. CDR3: CASSQRLAGGTGYEQYF. In nucleotides, the CDR3 is TGCGCCAGCAGCCAACGTCTAGCGGGAGGGACGGGTTACGAGCAGTACTTC.

The V gene is TRBV28, the J gene TRBJ1-5; no clear D gene. Trimming took 7 bases from V and 0 from J, leaving 16 bases between them. This CDR3 comprises 16 residues. Germline CDR1 reads MDHEN; CDR2 reads SYDVKM. The CDR3, as DNA: TGTGCCAGCAAAAACGAGGGCCCTTATAGCAATCAGCCCCAGCATTTT. The encoded protein is CASKNEGPYSNQPQHF.

The genes are TRBV5-4 and TRBJ1-6; possible D gene TRBD1, 6 bases. CDR1 and CDR2 from the germline V gene are SGHNT and YYREEE (reference sequence). The CDR3 totals 15 residues. V lost 0 bases and J lost 7, with 11 bases in between. This CDR3 is CASSLDPGVNSPLHF. The CDR3 bases are TGTGCCAGCAGCTTGGATCCAGGGGTGAATTCACCCCTCCACTTT. The full variable domain, rest sourced from reference TRBV5-4 and TRBJ1-6, is ETGVTQSPTHLIKTRGQQVTLRCSSQSGHNTVSWYQQALGQGPQFIFQYYREEENGRGNFPPRFSGLQFPNYSSELNVNALELDDSALYLCASSLDPGVNSPLHFGNGTRLTVT.

The V and J genes are TRBV2 and TRBJ2-7; D is perhaps TRBD2 (5 bases). The CDR3 is made up of 13 amino acids. V gave up 11 bases and J gave up 2 bases, with 16 bases separating them. Per the germline V gene, CDR1 is SNHLY and CDR2 is FYNNEI. In DNA, the CDR3 is TGTGCCGTGACAAGGCCGAGGGCCTACGAGCAGTACGTC. This sequence encodes CAVTRPRAYEQYV.

The rearrangement uses TRBV11-2 and TRBJ1-1; no clear D gene. The CDR3 covers 13 residues. The V gene lost 1 base and the J gene lost 3 bases, with 6 bases spanning the gap. Germline CDR1 and CDR2: SGHAT and FQNNGV. The CDR3 sequence is CASSLGDYTEAFF. In DNA form, the CDR3 reads TGTGCCAGCAGCTTAGGCGATTACACTGAAGCTTTCTTT.

The chain carries TRBV7-3 and TRBJ2-2, with D possibly being TRBD2 (6 bases). The V end was cut by 1 base, the J end by 1 base, with 10 bases between. The CDR3 runs to 16 residues. Germline loops: CDR1 SGHTA, CDR2 FQGTGA. CDR3 sequence reads: CASSLRRRGNTGELFF. The DNA for the CDR3 is TGTGCCAGCAGCTTAAGGAGGCGGGGGAACACCGGGGAGCTGTTTTTT.

This clone has at least ten counts. The chain couples TRBV5-8 to TRBJ1-5; 7 bases line up with TRBD1. The J segment lost 4 bases and the V segment lost 4 bases, leaving 8 bases of the junction unmatched. The CDR3 has 15 amino acids. The germline CDR1 and CDR2 sequences are SGHTS and YDEGEE. The CDR3 spells CASSTGQKVNQPQHF. The CDR3 nucleotides read TGTGCCAGCAGCACGGGACAGAAAGTAAATCAGCCCCAGCATTTT.

This clone was seen a handful of times. The CDR3 spells CASSSMGDFSGQQYV. In DNA form, the CDR3 reads TGTGCCAGCAGTTCAATGGGGGACTTCAGTGGACAGCAGTACGTC. The chain is built from TRBV11-2 and TRBJ2-7, with D possibly matching TRBD2 (6 bases). CDR1 is SGHAT and CDR2 is FQNNGV in the germline V gene. V lost 6 bases to trimming and J lost 8 bases, with 23 bases between them. There are 15 residues in the CDR3.

The sample holds one count of this clone. This chain uses TRBV5-6 with TRBJ1-1; TRBD1 matches 8 bases. V shed 3 bases and J 7 bases; nucleotides not matched to a gene: 8. Per the germline V gene, CDR1 is SGHDT and CDR2 is YYEEEE. The CDR3 is made up of 14 amino acids. CDR3 residues: CASSYMDRDGEAFF. In DNA, the CDR3 is TGTGCCAGCAGCTATATGGACAGGGACGGTGAAGCTTTCTTT.

V usage is TRBV6-6 and J usage is TRBJ2-4; 8 positions agree with TRBD2. The CDR3 is made up of 17 amino acids. Looked up from germline, CDR1 is MNHNY and CDR2 is SVGAGI (reference sequence). Trimming cost V 5 bases and J 7 bases; bases outside gene matches: 16. CDR3 sequence (DNA): TGTGCCAGCAGTCCGCTTCGGGGTAGCGGGATGAGCAACATTCAGTACTTC. Translating it yields CASSPLRGSGMSNIQYF.

The V gene is TRBV15, the J gene TRBJ2-1, with D possibly matching TRBD2 (7 bases). Germline CDR1 LNHNV, CDR2 YYDKDF (reference sequence). This CDR3 region has 14 residues. Trimming removed 5 bases at V and 10 bases at J, with 18 bases between. The CDR3 protein is CATSAPGGGREQFF. CDR3 bases: TGTGCCACCAGCGCCCCGGGGGGCGGACGGGAGCAGTTCTTC.

The chain has TRBV2 and TRBJ1-2; 8 bases align to TRBD1. Germline V gene data show CDR1 as SNHLY and CDR2 as FYNNEI. The junction had 11 bases not matched to a gene; V was cut back by 8 bases and J by 6 bases. The CDR3 is 14 amino acids. The CDR3 loop reads CASSFNRGRDGYTF. CDR3 bases: TGTGCCAGCTCCTTTAACAGGGGGAGGGATGGCTACACCTTC.

This chain connects TRBV6-1 to TRBJ2-7; 9 nucleotides align to TRBD1. After removal of 1 base from V and 4 bases from J, the junction contained 5 bases not matched to a gene. The CDR3 is made up of 15 amino acids. The germline CDR1 and CDR2 sequences are MNHNS and SASEGT. The CDR3 region is CASSEGLTGGYEQYV. In DNA, the CDR3 is TGTGCCAGCAGTGAAGGGTTGACAGGGGGATACGAGCAGTACGTC.

This clone appeared a few times. The V call is TRBV2, the J call TRBJ2-1; TRBD2 agrees at 12 bases. This CDR3 spans 15 amino acids. The germline V gene has CDR1 SNHLY and CDR2 FYNNEI. V lost 6 bases and J lost 7; bases outside the gene matches: 7. In DNA form, the CDR3 reads TGTGCCAGCAGGCCCGCTAGCGGGGGGGCTAATGAGCAGTTCTTC. Its protein product is CASRPASGGANEQFF.

The chain joins TRBV19 to TRBJ1-5, with TRBD1 matching 10 bases. The CDR3 runs 16 residues. In germline, CDR1 is LNHDA, CDR2 SQIVND (reference sequence). The V gene end was trimmed by 4 bases and the J gene end by 7 bases; junction bases not matched to a gene: 10. The CDR3 coding sequence is TGTGCCAGTAGTAGACGACAGGGGGCAGTACGCCAGCCCCAGCATTTT. Translation gives CASSRRQGAVRQPQHF.

This clone was counted between two and nine times. The chain has TRBV5-4 and TRBJ1-1; TRBD1 agrees at 7 bases. The CDR3 has 13 residues. Per the germline V gene, CDR1 is SGHNT and CDR2 is YYREEE (reference sequence). J lost 1 base, V lost 5 bases, and 2 bases had no gene match. CDR3 DNA sequence: TGTGCCAGCAGGAGGGACAGGAACACTGAAGCTTTCTTT. Amino acid sequence: CASRRDRNTEAFF.

The chain carries TRBV4-1 and TRBJ1-2, with TRBD1 matching over 9 bases. The CDR3 runs to 13 residues. V shed 4 bases and J 3 bases; nucleotides not matched to a gene: 0. Looked up from germline, CDR1 is MGHRA and CDR2 is YSYEKL. In nucleotides, the CDR3 is TGCGCCAGCAGCCGACAGGGGGACTATGGCTACACCTTC. Its translation is CASSRQGDYGYTF.

The genes are TRBV7-8 and TRBJ2-1; D gene unclear. V was cut by 5 bases and J by 7 bases, with 12 bases left in between. This CDR3 spans 13 amino acids. Germline V CDR1 and CDR2: SGHVS, FQNEAQ. CDR3 loop: CASSPPRKNEQFF. The CDR3 DNA follows: TGTGCCAGCAGCCCGCCGAGGAAGAATGAGCAGTTCTTC.

The J gene is TRBJ2-7, the V gene TRBV6-6; 10 bases align to TRBD2. Germline V gene sequence: CDR1 MNHNY, CDR2 SVGAGI (reference sequence). V was pared by 5 bases and J by 4 bases, with 5 bases of the junction left unmatched. The CDR3 loop spans 14 amino acids. DNA for the CDR3: TGTGCCAGCAGTCTTAGCGGGGGGTCTTACGAGCAGTACGTC. Translating it yields CASSLSGGSYEQYV.

The chain's CDR3 is CSVNRGLNTEAFF. As DNA, the CDR3 is TGCAGCGTTAATCGGGGATTGAACACTGAAGCTTTCTTT. The chain carries TRBV29-1 and TRBJ1-1; no reliable D call. Germline V gene sequence: CDR1 SQVTM, CDR2 ANQGSEA. The CDR3 is made up of 13 amino acids. Trimming shortened V by 5 bases and J by 0 bases, and 10 bases separated the two germline ends.

V is TRBV18 and J is TRBJ2-1; the D is unclear. The CDR3 runs 16 residues. V was cut by 2 bases and J by 0 bases, with 11 bases left in between. The germline CDR1 and CDR2 sequences are KGHSH and LQKENI. CDR3 residues: CASSPRVLSSYNEQFF. CDR3 nucleotides: TGTGCCAGCTCACCAAGAGTCCTGAGCTCCTACAATGAGCAGTTCTTC.

This sequence joins TRBV29-1 and TRBJ2-2; D gene uncertain. Deletions cut 4 bases from V and 2 bases from J, with 5 bases between. The CDR3 is 12 amino acids. Germline loops: CDR1 SQVTM, CDR2 ANQGSEA. The CDR3 is CSVAFNTGELFF. The DNA for the CDR3 is TGCAGCGTTGCCTTCAACACCGGGGAGCTGTTTTTT.

This sequence joins TRBV5-6 and TRBJ2-7; 9 bases align to TRBD1. There are 15 residues in the CDR3. Germline-derived CDR1 and CDR2 are SGHDT and YYEEEE. Trimming at V came to 5 bases and at J to 0 bases, leaving 6 bases not matched to a gene. Written as DNA, the CDR3 is TGTGCCAGCAGACGACAGGGGGAGACCTCCTACGAGCAGTACTTC. Translation: CASRRQGETSYEQYF.

The chain carries TRBV5-1 and TRBJ2-1, with 11 bases lining up with TRBD2. The CDR3 consists of 16 residues. V shed 4 bases, J shed 5 bases, and the junction held 8 bases outside the gene matches. Germline values: CDR1 SGHRS, CDR2 YFSETQ. The CDR3 nucleotides are TGCGCCAGCAGCCGTGGGACTAGCGGTTTCGACAATGAGCAGTTCTTC. It is translated as CASSRGTSGFDNEQFF.